The present TCR beta chain was sequenced within a study of shared clonotypes between healthy human individuals. Trimming removed 5 bases at V and 0 bases at J, with 8 bases between. Per the germline V gene, CDR1 is SGHRS and CDR2 is YFSETQ. The CDR3 consists of 13 residues. The protocol was immunoSEQ multiplex PCR, while the TCRdb copy is restricted to in-frame clones and leaves out a portion. Of more than 2 million clones listed, roughly 95% are singletons. The sequenced sample consisted of naive CD4+ T cells sorted from blood. As for subset: CD45RA+ positively selected. V usage is TRBV5-1 and J usage is TRBJ1-1; D is possibly TRBD1 (6 bases). The source is a man in his late teens or twenties in good health. The CDR3 DNA reads TGCGCCAGCAGACAGGGCTTGAACACTGAAGCTTTCTTT. Its translation: CASRQGLNTEAFF.